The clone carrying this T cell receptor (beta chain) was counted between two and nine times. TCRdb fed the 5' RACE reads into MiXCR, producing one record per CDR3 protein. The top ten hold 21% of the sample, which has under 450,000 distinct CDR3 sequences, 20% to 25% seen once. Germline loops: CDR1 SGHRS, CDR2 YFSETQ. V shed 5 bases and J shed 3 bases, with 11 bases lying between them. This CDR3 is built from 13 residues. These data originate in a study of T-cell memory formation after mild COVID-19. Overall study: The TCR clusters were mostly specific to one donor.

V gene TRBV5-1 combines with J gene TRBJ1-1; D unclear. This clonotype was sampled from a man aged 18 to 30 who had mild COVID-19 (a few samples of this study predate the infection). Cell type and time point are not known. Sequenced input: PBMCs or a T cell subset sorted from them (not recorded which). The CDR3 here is CASRARGYTEAFF. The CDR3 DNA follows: TGCGCCAGCAGGGCTCGCGGATACACTGAAGCTTTCTTT.